The rows below give T cell receptor beta chains drawn from one sample of a study of cytomegalovirus exposure and HLA in healthy donors. Method: immunoSEQ multiplex PCR; TCRdb's copy keeps in-frame clones and lacks some. Of 100,000 to 150,000 clones listed, approximately 80% were seen once; the top ten hold almost 3%. Sequencing was performed on PBMCs. The receptors were gathered from a woman between 18 and 30 years old in good health and CMV-seropositive. The conserved cysteine and the conserved F or W are not part of the CDR3 here. Size values are once, few and many counts, or a class for expanded clones, and some rows have none.

>TRBV6-6|.
ASSYSMEGGAGELF
>TRBV9|.
ASSVEGIGGAGAF
>TRBV5-6|.
ASSLGPEKLF
>TRBV15|.
ATSTGTSVRSSYNEQF
>TRBV25-1|.
ASSEGGGFGNTIY
>TRBV7-9|.
ASSLGQGASMDGYT
>TRBV5-4|.
ASSLAGAGANVLT
>TRBV6-5|.
ASSRTGEGNQPQH
>TRBV2|.
ASRTSGGAVEQY
>TRBV18|once
ASSPPGAGTNYGYT
>TRBV28|.
ASSPLDRGRTEAF
>TRBV4-1|.
ASSKPTVGNQPQH
>TRBV27|.
ASSLSWDRAGSPLH
>TRBV6-6|.
ASSYSTSRYQETQY
>TRBV30|.
AWSGSGYEQY
>TRBV10-3|.
AISGLAGMTDTQY
>TRBV18|.
ASSPLQGGEQY
>TRBV2|.
ASSEGGGGAIPTDTQY
>TRBV29-1|.
SVGSAGQTQY
>TRBV9|.
ASSVGAGAVTDTQY
>TRBV7-3|.
ASSLSQGGVGTEAF
>TRBV6-1|.
ASSEIGGDEQF
>TRBV6-6|.
ASRLLAGADTQY
>TRBV7-2|.
ASSLVGGNNQPQH
>TRBV28|.
ASRSGGGRGKAF
>TRBV2|once
ASRQGSSGNTIY
>TRBV30|once
AWSVPAGGNQPQH
>TRBV18|.
ASSPGRGQVIMNTEAF
>TRBV5-1|.
ASMPGQGVPEAF
>TRBV6-5|once
ASSYSGQVDLTLH
>TRBV11-2|.
ASSLFPGIDQPQH